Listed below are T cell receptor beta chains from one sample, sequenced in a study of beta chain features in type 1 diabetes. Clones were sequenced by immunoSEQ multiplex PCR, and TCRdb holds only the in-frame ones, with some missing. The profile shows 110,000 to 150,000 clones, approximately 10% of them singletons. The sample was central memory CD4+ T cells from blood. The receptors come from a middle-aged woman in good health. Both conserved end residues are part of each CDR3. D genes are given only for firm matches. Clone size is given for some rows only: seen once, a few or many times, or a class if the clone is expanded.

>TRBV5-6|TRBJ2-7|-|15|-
CASSLRVGTPYEQYF
TGTGCCAGCAGCCTCAGGGTTGGGACTCCCTACGAGCAGTACTTC
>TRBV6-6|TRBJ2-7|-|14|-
CASSYYRGSYEQYF
TGTGCCAGCAGTTACTATCGAGGGTCCTACGAGCAGTACTTC
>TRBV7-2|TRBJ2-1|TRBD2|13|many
CASSLEGRGKVFF
TGTGCCAGCAGCTTAGAAGGGCGGGGGAAGGTATTCTTC
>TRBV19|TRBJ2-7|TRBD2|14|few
CASSPGTSGYEQYF
TGTGCCAGTAGCCCCGGGACTAGCGGCTACGAGCAGTACTTC
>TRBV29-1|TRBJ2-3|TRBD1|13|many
CSGLRQGRNTQYF
TGCAGCGGACTGCGACAGGGAAGGAATACGCAGTATTTT
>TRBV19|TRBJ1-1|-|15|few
CASMPEEGRGTEAFF
TGTGCCAGTATGCCAGAGGAGGGAAGGGGCACTGAAGCTTTCTTT
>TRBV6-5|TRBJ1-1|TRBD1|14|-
CASSYGTANTEAFF
TGTGCCAGCAGTTACGGGACAGCGAACACTGAAGCTTTCTTT
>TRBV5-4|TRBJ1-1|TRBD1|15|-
CASSSSTSLGLRGPF
TGTGCCAGCAGCTCCTCGACAAGTCTGGGCCTAAGGGGGCCTTTT
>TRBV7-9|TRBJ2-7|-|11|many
CASSDSVEQYF
TGTGCCAGCAGCGATAGTGTCGAGCAGTACTTC
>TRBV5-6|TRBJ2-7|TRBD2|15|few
CASRPGLASFYEQYF
TGTGCCAGCCGCCCAGGACTAGCGTCTTTCTACGAGCAGTACTTC
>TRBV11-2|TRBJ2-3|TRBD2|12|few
CASGSRGYTQYF
TGTGCCAGCGGGTCGCGGGGGTATACGCAGTATTTT
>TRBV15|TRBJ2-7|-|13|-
CATSNRVTYEQYF
TGTGCCACCAGCAACAGGGTTACCTACGAGCAGTACTTC
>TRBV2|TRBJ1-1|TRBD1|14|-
CASGRTGTFAGAFF
TGTGCCAGCGGTCGGACAGGGACCTTTGCTGGGGCTTTCTTT
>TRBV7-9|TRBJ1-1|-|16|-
CASSLYLGALDTEAFF
TGTGCCAGCAGCTTATATTTGGGGGCGCTGGACACTGAAGCTTTCTTT
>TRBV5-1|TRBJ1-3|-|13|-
CASQGTPGNTIYF
TGCGCCAGCCAGGGGACACCAGGAAACACCATATATTTT
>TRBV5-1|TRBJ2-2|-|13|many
CASGGAGTGELFF
TGCGCCAGCGGAGGGGCCGGCACCGGGGAGCTGTTTTTT
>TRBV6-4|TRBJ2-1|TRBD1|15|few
CASSQSGQGVNEQFF
TGTGCCAGCAGCCAGTCGGGACAGGGCGTCAATGAGCAGTTCTTC
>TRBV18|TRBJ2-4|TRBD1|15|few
CASSNQGTGADIQYF
TGTGCCAGCTCTAACCAGGGGACAGGGGCTGACATTCAGTACTTC
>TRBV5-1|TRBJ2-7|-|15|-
CASSFDSSSKYEQYF
TGCGCCAGCAGCTTCGACTCGAGTTCTAAGTACGAGCAGTACTTC
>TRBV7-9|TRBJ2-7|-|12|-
CASSPPGYEQYF
TGTGCCAGCAGCCCCCCCGGCTACGAGCAGTACTTC
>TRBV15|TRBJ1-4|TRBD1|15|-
CATSRVRDSNEKLFF
TGTGCCACCAGCAGAGTCCGGGACAGTAATGAAAAACTGTTTTTT
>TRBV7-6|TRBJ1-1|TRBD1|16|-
CASSATHGQGDTEAFF
TGTGCCAGCAGCGCTACACATGGGCAGGGGGACACTGAAGCTTTCTTT
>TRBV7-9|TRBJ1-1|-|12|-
CASSPPGFKAFF
TGTGCCAGCAGCCCCCCGGGGTTTAAAGCTTTCTTT
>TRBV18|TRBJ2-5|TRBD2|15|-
CASSPLRGGQETQYF
TGTGCCAGCTCACCACTGCGGGGGGGCCAAGAGACCCAGTACTTC
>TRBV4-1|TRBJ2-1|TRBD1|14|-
CASSHPDRDNEQFF
TGCGCCAGCAGCCACCCGGACAGGGACAATGAGCAGTTCTTC
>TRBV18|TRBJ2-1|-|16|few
CASSPTRGIEYNEQFF
TGTGCCAGCTCACCGACGCGGGGTATCGAATACAATGAGCAGTTCTTC
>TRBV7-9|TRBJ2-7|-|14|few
CASSFPMPAYEQYF
TGTGCCAGCAGCTTTCCGATGCCGGCCTACGAGCAGTACTTC
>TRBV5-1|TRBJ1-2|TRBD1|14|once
CASSRDRELYGYTF
TGTGCCAGCAGTCGGGACAGAGAACTCTATGGCTACACCTTC
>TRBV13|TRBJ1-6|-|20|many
CASSQLRRTNGSSYNSPLHF
TGTGCCAGCAGCCAACTCCGGCGGACGAATGGGAGCTCCTATAATTCACCCCTCCACTTT
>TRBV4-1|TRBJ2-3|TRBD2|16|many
CASSQIAGGSTDTQYF
TGCGCCAGCAGCCAGATAGCGGGGGGGAGCACAGATACGCAGTATTTT
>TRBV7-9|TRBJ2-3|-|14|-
CASSLGRGSDTQYF
TGTGCCAGCAGCCTGGGCCGGGGATCAGATACGCAGTATTTT
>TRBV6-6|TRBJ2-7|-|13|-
CASSLDSTYEQYF
TGTGCCAGCAGTCTGGACAGTACCTACGAGCAGTACTTC
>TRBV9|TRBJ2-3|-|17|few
CASSVAGGTSGADTQYF
TGTGCCAGCAGCGTAGCAGGTGGAACCTCCGGGGCAGATACGCAGTATTTT
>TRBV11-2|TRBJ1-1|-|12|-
CASSRTGSEAFF
TGTGCCAGCAGCCGGACGGGATCCGAAGCTTTCTTT
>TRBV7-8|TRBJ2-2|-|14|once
CASSFPLRAGELFF
TGTGCCAGCAGCTTTCCCCTCAGGGCCGGGGAGCTGTTTTTT
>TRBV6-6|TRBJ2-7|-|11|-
CASSPRDEQYF
TGTGCCAGCAGCCCCAGGGACGAGCAGTACTTC
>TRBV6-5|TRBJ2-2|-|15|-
CASRRGSGNTGELFF
TGTGCCAGCAGACGTGGTAGCGGCAACACCGGGGAGCTGTTTTTT
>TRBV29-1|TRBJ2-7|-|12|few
CSVSLGRGEQYF
TGCAGCGTTTCCCTTGGTCGGGGCGAGCAGTACTTC
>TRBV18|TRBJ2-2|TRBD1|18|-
CASSVGQGPLSNTGELFF
TGTGCCAGCTCAGTGGGACAGGGTCCCCTCTCGAACACCGGGGAGCTGTTTTTT
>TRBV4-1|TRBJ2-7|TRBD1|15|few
CASSPTGVRSYEQYF
TGCGCCAGCAGCCCCACAGGGGTAAGGTCCTACGAGCAGTACTTC
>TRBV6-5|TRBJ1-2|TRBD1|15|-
CASSYSGGDNYGYTF
TGTGCCAGCAGTTACTCAGGGGGCGATAACTATGGCTACACCTTC
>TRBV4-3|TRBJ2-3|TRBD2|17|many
CASSQARGGESTDTQYF
TGCGCCAGCAGCCAAGCCCGTGGGGGGGAGTCCACAGATACGCAGTATTTT
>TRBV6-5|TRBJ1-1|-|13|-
CASSYSRVAKAFF
TGTGCCAGCAGTTACTCGAGGGTGGCAAAAGCTTTCTTT
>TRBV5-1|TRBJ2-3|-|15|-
CASSPTTGSTDTQYF
TGCGCCAGCAGCCCCACCACCGGGAGCACAGATACGCAGTATTTT
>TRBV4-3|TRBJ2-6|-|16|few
CASSLIGGLGANVLTF
TGCGCCAGCAGCCTTATAGGGGGTTTAGGGGCCAACGTCCTGACTTTC
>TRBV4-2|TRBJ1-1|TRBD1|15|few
CASSQADRGGTEAFF
TGTGCCAGCAGCCAAGCGGACAGGGGAGGCACTGAAGCTTTCTTT
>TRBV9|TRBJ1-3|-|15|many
CASTPGLISGNTIYF
TGTGCCAGCACCCCGGGACTAATCTCTGGAAACACCATATATTTT
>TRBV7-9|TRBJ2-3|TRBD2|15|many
CASSPGGGPSDTQYF
TGTGCCAGCAGCCCCGGGGGGGGCCCTTCAGATACGCAGTATTTT
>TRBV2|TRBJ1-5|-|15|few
CASSAREAGRQPQHF
TGTGCCAGCAGTGCAAGGGAGGCTGGTCGGCAGCCCCAGCATTTT
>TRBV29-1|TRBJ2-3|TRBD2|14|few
CSVDPGRGTDTQYF
TGCAGCGTTGACCCGGGGAGGGGCACAGATACGCAGTATTTT
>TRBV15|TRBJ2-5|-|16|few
CATTISLSSGQETQYF
TGTGCCACCACCATCTCCCTGAGCTCGGGGCAAGAGACCCAGTACTTC
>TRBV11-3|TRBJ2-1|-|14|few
CASSPSDSYNEQFF
TGTGCCAGCAGCCCTAGCGATTCCTACAATGAGCAGTTCTTC